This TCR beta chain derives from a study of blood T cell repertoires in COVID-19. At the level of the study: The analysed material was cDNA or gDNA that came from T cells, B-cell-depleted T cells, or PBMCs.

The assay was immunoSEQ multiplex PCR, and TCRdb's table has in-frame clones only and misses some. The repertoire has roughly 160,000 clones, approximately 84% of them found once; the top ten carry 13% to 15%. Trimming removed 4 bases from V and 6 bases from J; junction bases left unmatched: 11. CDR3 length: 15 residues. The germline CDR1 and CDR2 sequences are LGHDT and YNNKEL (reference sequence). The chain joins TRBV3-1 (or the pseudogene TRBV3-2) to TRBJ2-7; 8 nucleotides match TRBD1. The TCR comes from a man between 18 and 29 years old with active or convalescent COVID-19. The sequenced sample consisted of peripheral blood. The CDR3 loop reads CASSRTGQASGEQYF. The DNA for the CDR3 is TGTGCCAGCAGCCGGACGGGACAGGCTTCGGGCGAGCAGTACTTC.